The 32 T cell receptor beta chains below all came from one sample that was sequenced in a study of cytomegalovirus exposure and HLA in healthy donors. Clones were read by immunoSEQ multiplex PCR, and TCRdb kept only the in-frame ones, dropping some. The data show more than 80,000 clones, 96% seen once. Sequencing was done on a sample of PBMCs. These receptors all stem from a woman between 18 and 29 years old in good health and CMV-seronegative.

The CDR3 DNA reads as TGTGCCACCAGCAGAGATCGAGACTTGGCGGGTGCAGATACGCAGTATTTT. Its protein is CATSRDRDLAGADTQYF. This rearrangement joins TRBV15 to TRBJ2-3, with D perhaps matching TRBD2 (5 bases). V gave up 0 bases and J gave up 4 bases, with 17 bases separating them. CDR3 size: 17 residues. Germline V lookup: CDR1 LNHNV, CDR2 YYDKDF (reference sequence).

The chain couples TRBV6-5 to TRBJ2-1, with 10 bases matching TRBD1. V lost 7 bases to trimming and J lost 4 bases; unmatched junction nucleotides: 4. CDR1 MNHEY and CDR2 SVGAGI come from the germline V gene. The CDR3 has 14 amino acids. The chain's CDR3 is CASTGQGGYNEQFF. The CDR3 DNA is TGTGCCAGCACCGGACAGGGGGGTTACAATGAGCAGTTCTTC.

This chain links TRBV7-9 with TRBJ2-1; the match to TRBD1 covers 8 bases. The V and J ends lost 4 bases and 6 bases, in that order; junction bases with no gene match: 17. The germline CDR1 and CDR2 sequences are SEHNR and FQNEAQ (reference sequence). The CDR3 covers 18 residues. The CDR3 nucleotides are TGTGCCAGCAGCTCATATATCAGGGAGACAGGGGTGAGCAATGAGCAGTTCTTC. Protein product: CASSSYIRETGVSNEQFF.

The chain has TRBV27 and TRBJ2-1; weak D call: TRBD2 (6 bases). CDR3 length: 15 residues. V shed 3 bases and J shed 4 bases, with 13 bases lying between them. CDR1 and CDR2 from the germline V gene are MNHEY and SMNVEV (reference sequence). The CDR3 sequence: CASSFAGTLYNEQFF. The CDR3 nucleotides read TGTGCCAGCAGTTTTGCGGGAACCTTATACAATGAGCAGTTCTTC.

The chain couples TRBV11-3 to TRBJ2-1; tentatively, D is TRBD1 (6 bases). Germline V lookup: CDR1 SGHNT, CDR2 YENEEA. This CDR3 comprises 14 residues. V lost 1 base, J lost 7 bases, and 11 bases lay in between. CDR3 region: CASSLVPGENEQFF. The CDR3 DNA is TGTGCCAGCAGCTTAGTGCCAGGGGAGAATGAGCAGTTCTTC. Full variable domain (outside the CDR3, taken from reference TRBV11-3 and TRBJ2-1): EAGVVQSPRYKIIEKKQPVAFWCNPISGHNTLYWYLQNLGQGPELLIRYENEEAVDDSQLPKDRFSAERLKGVDSTLKIQPAELGDSAVYLCASSLVPGENEQFFGPGTRLTVL.

V gene TRBV19 combines with J gene TRBJ2-7; TRBD1 might be the D (5 bases). The CDR3 sequence is 12 residues long. V shed 6 bases and J shed 5 bases, with 11 bases lying between them. Germline CDR1 is LNHDA and CDR2 is SQIVND (reference sequence). CDR3 sequence: CASSAGPNEQYF. CDR3 DNA sequence: TGTGCCAGTAGCGCAGGGCCTAACGAGCAGTACTTC.

In regard to this clone: One end of the junction does not line up with germline, which may come from a read error. The rearrangement joins TRBV5-1 to TRBJ1-2; possibly TRBD1 for D (6 bases). Per the germline V gene, CDR1 is SGHRS and CDR2 is YFSETQ. The CDR3 is made up of 17 amino acids. The CDR3 DNA follows: TGCGCCAGCACCCCGGCGGGGGGGGCGTCTATAGACTATGGCCACACCTTC. It translates to CASTPAGGASIDYGHTF.

The rearrangement joins TRBV7-9 to TRBJ1-4, with TRBD1 as a possible D gene (6 bases). The length of the CDR3 is 15 residues. In germline, CDR1 is SEHNR, CDR2 FQNEAQ (reference sequence). V gave up 4 bases and J gave up 4 bases, with 13 bases separating them. CDR3 sequence reads: CASSSSTGHNEKLFF. CDR3 sequence (DNA): TGTGCCAGCAGCTCCTCGACAGGCCATAATGAAAAACTGTTTTTT.

The J gene is TRBJ2-2, the V gene TRBV27, with 10 bases aligning to TRBD2. CDR1 and CDR2 (germline): MNHEY, SMNVEV (reference sequence). Trimming took 5 bases from V and 7 from J; bases not matched to a gene: 10. This CDR3 is built from 16 residues. The CDR3 coding sequence is TGTGCCAGCAGTAGGGACCTAGCGGGAGCTGACGGGGAGCTGTTTTTT. Translated, it gives CASSRDLAGADGELFF.

The chain recombines TRBV19 with TRBJ1-3; D is ambiguous. From germline, CDR1 is LNHDA and CDR2 SQIVND (reference sequence). The V end was cut by 7 bases, the J end by 2 bases, with 6 bases between. The CDR3 covers 12 residues. Here the CDR3 reads CASTAAGNTIYF. The DNA for the CDR3 is TGTGCCAGTACAGCGGCTGGAAACACCATATATTTT.

CDR3 nucleotide sequence: TGTGCCAGCAGCTCTGCAGTTTCCTACAATGAGCAGTTCTTC. Its protein is CASSSAVSYNEQFF. This chain joins TRBV11-3 and TRBJ2-1, with D uncertain. Looked up from germline, CDR1 is SGHNT and CDR2 is YENEEA. V was shortened by 4 bases and J by 1 base, with 8 bases between the two germline ends. CDR3 size: 14 residues.

The chain uses TRBV7-2 and TRBJ2-7; D might be TRBD2 (5 bases). Per germline, CDR1 SGHTA and CDR2 FQGNSA. CDR3 size: 14 residues. V lost 4 bases to trimming and J lost 2 bases, with 12 bases between them. The CDR3 DNA follows: TGTGCCAGCAGCTACCGGGAACTCGCCTACGAGCAGTACTTC. Translated, it gives CASSYRELAYEQYF.

The J gene is TRBJ1-1, the V gene TRBV28; 9 nucleotides match TRBD1. Germline CDR1 and CDR2: MDHEN and SYDVKM. This CDR3 is 16 amino acids long. V was pared by 5 bases and J by 1 base, with 8 bases of the junction left unmatched. The CDR3 DNA reads TGTGCCAGCAGTGTTCCGGGACAGGGATCGAACACTGAAGCTTTCTTT. Its translation: CASSVPGQGSNTEAFF.

CDR3 bases: TGCGCCAGCAGCCCAGGGGGCGGCACTGAAGCTTTCTTT. Translating gives CASSPGGGTEAFF. The genes are TRBV5-1 and TRBJ1-1, with 8 positions matching TRBD1. The J segment lost 4 bases and the V segment lost 4 bases, leaving 3 bases of the junction unmatched. Germline V gene sequence: CDR1 SGHRS, CDR2 YFSETQ. CDR3 length: 13 residues.

The chain employs TRBV6-1 and TRBJ2-7, with 11 bases that match TRBD1. The CDR3 has 15 residues. The V gene's germline CDR1 is MNHNS and CDR2 SASEGT. Trimming took 4 bases from V and 9 from J; bases not matched to a gene: 11. CDR3 DNA: TGTGCCAGCAGTGCAGAGGGGGGACAGGGGGTAGCGCAGTACTTC. Amino acids: CASSAEGGQGVAQYF.

V usage is TRBV7-8 and J usage is TRBJ1-3; D perhaps matches TRBD1 (6 bases). Trimming removed 3 bases from V and 0 bases from J, with 18 bases in between. The CDR3 is made up of 18 amino acids. Germline V gene data show CDR1 as SGHVS and CDR2 as FQNEAQ. The DNA of the CDR3 is TGTGCCAGCAGCTTTTTGACAGGTCAGCACTACTCTGGAAACACCATATATTTT. Its protein is CASSFLTGQHYSGNTIYF.

The rearrangement links TRBV28 to TRBJ1-1, with D tentatively TRBD1 (5 bases). The CDR3 consists of 14 residues. Germline lookup yields CDR1 MDHEN and CDR2 SYDVKM. V shed 3 bases and J shed 0 bases, with 8 bases lying between them. CDR3 amino acids: CASSFRGMNTEAFF. The CDR3 DNA sequence: TGTGCCAGCAGTTTCCGGGGGATGAACACTGAAGCTTTCTTT.

The chain combines TRBV20-1 with TRBJ1-1; D unresolved. Germline V gene lookup returns CDR1 DFQATT and CDR2 SNEGSKA (reference sequence). V lost 5 bases to trimming and J lost 0 bases, with 4 bases between them. CDR3 length: 11 residues. The CDR3 region is CSAPMNTEAFF. Here the CDR3 DNA reads TGCAGTGCTCCCATGAACACTGAAGCTTTCTTT.

The rearrangement links TRBV9 to TRBJ2-5, with 7 bases matching TRBD1. This CDR3 has 15 residues. Trimming at V came to 0 bases and at J to 5 bases, leaving 7 bases not matched to a gene. The germline V gene has CDR1 SGDLS and CDR2 YYNGEE. The CDR3 DNA reads TGTGCCAGCAGCGTAGGGGCTGAGGGGGCTGAGACCCAGTACTTC. Translated, it gives CASSVGAEGAETQYF.

The chain employs TRBV11-2 and TRBJ2-5, with 7 bases that match TRBD2. The CDR3 extends over 17 amino acids. J lost 2 bases, V lost 0 bases, and 9 bases had no gene match. Germline CDR1 SGHAT, CDR2 FQNNGV. CDR3 sequence reads: CASSLDPASGLQETQYF. In nucleotides, the CDR3 is TGTGCCAGCAGCTTAGATCCGGCTAGCGGACTACAAGAGACCCAGTACTTC.

The chain is built from TRBV6-6 and TRBJ1-5; 7 bases line up with TRBD1. The CDR3 covers 16 residues. Germline V gene sequence: CDR1 MNHNY, CDR2 SVGAGI (reference sequence). J lost 1 base, V lost 2 bases, and 5 bases had no gene match. The CDR3 DNA sequence: TGTGCCAGCAGTTACAAAGGGGGCGGGAGCAATCAGCCCCAGCATTTT. It specifies CASSYKGGGSNQPQHF.

This clone was counted only a few times. The chain joins TRBV7-2 to TRBJ1-6; D ambiguous. CDR1 and CDR2 from the germline V gene are SGHTA and FQGNSA. The CDR3 extends over 16 amino acids. V dropped 5 bases and J dropped 7 bases, with 18 bases sitting between them. CDR3 region: CASSQTLRGGNSPLHF. The CDR3 DNA follows: TGTGCCAGCAGCCAAACCCTCCGGGGAGGCAATTCACCCCTCCACTTT. The full variable domain, with the rest looked up from reference TRBV7-2 and TRBJ1-6, is GAGVSQSPSNKVTEKGKDVELRCDPISGHTALYWYRQSLGQGLEFLIYFQGNSAPDKSGLPSDRFSAERTGGSVSTLTIQRTQQEDSAVYLCASSQTLRGGNSPLHFGNGTRLTVT.

The chain recombines TRBV15 with TRBJ1-4, with 9 bases matching TRBD1. Germline trimming cut 7 bases from V and 0 bases from J; bases unmatched to any gene: 3. There are 15 residues in the CDR3. Per the germline V gene, CDR1 is LNHNV and CDR2 is YYDKDF (reference sequence). The CDR3 DNA reads as TGTGCCACCACTCGGGACAGGGCAACTAATGAAAAACTGTTTTTT. Amino acid sequence: CATTRDRATNEKLFF.

The chain couples TRBV2 to TRBJ2-1; perhaps TRBD1 as D (6 bases). Germline-derived CDR1 and CDR2 are SNHLY and FYNNEI. CDR3 size: 11 residues. V lost 10 bases, J lost 4 bases, and 8 bases lay in between. DNA for the CDR3: TGTGCCAAGACAGGTTACAATGAGCAGTTCTTC. It is translated as CAKTGYNEQFF.

V is TRBV5-1 and J is TRBJ2-3; 7 bases map to TRBD2. The V gene end was trimmed by 4 bases and the J gene end by 4 bases; junction bases not matched to a gene: 6. The CDR3 runs to 14 residues. Germline CDR1 is SGHRS and CDR2 is YFSETQ. CDR3 amino acids: CASSPSGGSDTQYF. The CDR3 DNA reads as TGCGCCAGCAGCCCTTCGGGGGGTTCAGATACGCAGTATTTT.

In DNA, the CDR3 is TGTGCCAGCAGTTACAGACAGGAGAACACTGAAGCTTTCTTT. Translating it yields CASSYRQENTEAFF. This chain uses TRBV6-5 with TRBJ1-1, with D possibly matching TRBD1 (6 bases). CDR1 and CDR2 from the germline V gene are MNHEY and SVGAGI. The CDR3 runs 14 residues. The V and J ends lost 2 bases and 1 base respectively, with 8 bases between them.

The chain joins TRBV19 to TRBJ1-1; 8 positions agree with TRBD1. The V segment lost 4 bases and the J segment 5 bases; nucleotides outside the gene matches: 6. Looked up from germline, CDR1 is LNHDA and CDR2 is SQIVND (reference sequence). The CDR3 extends over 14 amino acids. CDR3 DNA sequence: TGTGCCAGTAGTACTCCAGGGGGCTGGACTGAAGCTTTCTTT. This translates into CASSTPGGWTEAFF. The complete variable domain, with remaining parts taken from reference TRBV19 and TRBJ1-1, reads DGGITQSPKYLFRKEGQNVTLSCEQNLNHDAMYWYRQDPGQGLRLIYYSQIVNDFQKGDIAEGYSVSREKKESFPLTVTSAQKNPTAFYLCASSTPGGWTEAFFGQGTRLTVV.

The rearrangement joins TRBV9 to TRBJ1-5; 8 bases are shared with TRBD1. V dropped 3 bases and J dropped 0; count of bases not matched to a gene: 2. Germline CDR1 is SGDLS and CDR2 is YYNGEE. CDR3 length: 15 residues. The CDR3 protein is CASSGTGSSNQPQHF. In nucleotides, the CDR3 is TGTGCCAGCAGCGGGACAGGGAGTAGCAATCAGCCCCAGCATTTT.

This rearrangement joins TRBV18 to TRBJ2-7, with 7 bases matching TRBD1. The J segment lost 3 bases and the V segment lost 2 bases, leaving 7 bases of the junction unmatched. The CDR3 has 15 residues. Germline CDR1 and CDR2: KGHSH and LQKENI. The chain's CDR3 is CASSPATDRYYEQYF. The CDR3 nucleotides read TGTGCCAGCTCACCAGCTACGGACAGGTACTACGAGCAGTACTTC.

V gene TRBV6-1 combines with J gene TRBJ2-1; 12 nucleotides match TRBD1. Losses at the gene ends were 7 bases for V and 4 bases for J; bases not matched to a gene: 5. Germline CDR1 reads MNHNS; CDR2 reads SASEGT. The CDR3 is made up of 15 amino acids. The CDR3 reads CASKRDRGQYNEQFF. The DNA of the CDR3 is TGTGCCAGCAAGAGGGACAGGGGGCAGTACAATGAGCAGTTCTTC.

The chain employs TRBV12-5 and TRBJ2-7, with 10 bases fitting TRBD2. The CDR3 is 16 residues long. The V and J ends lost 4 bases and 4 bases, in that order; junction bases with no gene match: 10. Germline V gene sequence: CDR1 LGHNT, CDR2 FRNRAP. CDR3 sequence reads: CASGSWRTSGIYEQYF. The DNA of the CDR3 is TGTGCTAGTGGTTCCTGGAGGACTAGCGGAATTTACGAGCAGTACTTC.

The CDR3 bases are TGTGCCACGGCGGAAGCCCAAGAGACCCAGTACTTC. It specifies CATAEAQETQYF. The chain combines TRBV25-1 with TRBJ2-5; D is ambiguous. The ends were cut back, 10 bases at V and 1 base at J, with 10 bases in the middle. The CDR3 is 12 amino acids. Germline V lookup: CDR1 MGHDK, CDR2 SYGVNS.